The 6 T cell receptor beta chains below come from one sample, sequenced in a study of blood T cell repertoires in COVID-19. Only in-frame clones appear in the TCRdb table, and some are missing; sequencing was by immunoSEQ multiplex PCR. The table shows 90,000 to 140,000 clones, with about 85% occurring only once. Sequencing was done on a sample of peripheral blood. These receptors originate from a man aged 50 to 60 with acute or convalescent COVID-19.

This clone was detected only once. This chain links TRBV2 with TRBJ1-5; the D is unclear. The germline gives CDR1 SNHLY, CDR2 FYNNEI. CDR3 size: 11 residues. V was shortened by 6 bases and J by 9 bases, with 9 bases between the two germline ends. The CDR3 protein is CASSPGGPQHF. CDR3 sequence (DNA): TGTGCCAGCAGCCCAGGAGGGCCCCAGCATTTT.

The chain joins TRBV6-4 to TRBJ1-1, with TRBD1 matching 7 bases. Trimming removed 8 bases from V and 1 base from J; junction bases left unmatched: 7. Looked up from germline, CDR1 is MRHNA and CDR2 is SNTAGT. The CDR3 is 14 amino acids. The CDR3 DNA sequence: TGTGCCAGCCCCTCACAGGGGAAGAACACTGAAGCTTTCTTT. This gives the protein CASPSQGKNTEAFF.

This clone was seen just once. The genes are TRBV6-5 and TRBJ1-4, with 7 nucleotides matching TRBD1. This CDR3 is 15 amino acids long. The germline V gene encodes CDR1 MNHEY and CDR2 SVGAGI. V shed 6 bases and J 7 bases; nucleotides not matched to a gene: 11. The CDR3 DNA reads TGTGCCAGCAGCCTTCGACAGGGCTGGGGTGAAAAACTGTTTTTT. Translated: CASSLRQGWGEKLFF.

The chain recombines TRBV11-2 with TRBJ1-2, with 9 bases lining up with TRBD1. This CDR3 has 12 amino acids. Losses at the gene ends were 6 bases for V and 4 bases for J; bases not matched to a gene: 0. Per the germline V gene, CDR1 is SGHAT and CDR2 is FQNNGV. The CDR3 region has the DNA TGTGCCAGCAGGGGACAGGGCTATGGCTACACCTTC. Its protein product is CASRGQGYGYTF. Filled out from reference TRBV11-2 and TRBJ1-2, the complete variable domain reads EAGVAQSPRYKIIEKRQSVAFWCNPISGHATLYWYQQILGQGPKLLIQFQNNGVVDDSQLPKDRFSAERLKGVDSTLKIQPAKLEDSAVYLCASRGQGYGYTFGSGTRLTVV.

The chain combines TRBV19 with TRBJ1-4; 9 bases align to TRBD1. V lost 4 bases, J lost 0 bases, and 3 bases stayed unmatched. Germline V CDR1 and CDR2: LNHDA, SQIVND (reference sequence). The CDR3 is 16 residues long. This CDR3 reads CASSRDRAATNEKLFF. Written as DNA, the CDR3 is TGTGCCAGTAGTAGGGACAGGGCCGCAACTAATGAAAAACTGTTTTTT.

This chain joins TRBV28 and TRBJ2-3; 9 bases align to TRBD2. Per the germline V gene, CDR1 is MDHEN and CDR2 is SYDVKM. V dropped 8 bases and J dropped 5; count of bases not matched to a gene: 8. The CDR3 is 14 amino acids. CDR3 sequence reads: CASQGLAPLDTQYF. The DNA for the CDR3 is TGTGCCAGCCAGGGACTAGCCCCACTAGATACGCAGTATTTT.